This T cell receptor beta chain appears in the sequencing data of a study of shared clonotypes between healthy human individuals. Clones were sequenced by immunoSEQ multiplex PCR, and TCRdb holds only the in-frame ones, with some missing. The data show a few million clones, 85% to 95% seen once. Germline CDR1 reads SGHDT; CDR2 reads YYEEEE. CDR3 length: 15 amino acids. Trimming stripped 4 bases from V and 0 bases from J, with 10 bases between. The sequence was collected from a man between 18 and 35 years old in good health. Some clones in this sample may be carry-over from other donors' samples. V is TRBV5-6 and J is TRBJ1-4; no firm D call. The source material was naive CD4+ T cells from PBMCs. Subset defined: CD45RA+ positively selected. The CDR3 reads CASSPPGATNEKLFF. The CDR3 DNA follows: TGTGCCAGCAGCCCTCCAGGAGCAACTAATGAAAAACTGTTTTTT.